This T cell receptor (beta chain) was profiled in a study of cytomegalovirus exposure and HLA in healthy donors listed by TCRdb under 2017. With respect to the entire study: In an earlier analysis of around 540 of the donors, roughly 300 Gb of sequence data and just under 120 million unique TCR beta sequences from about 190 million T cells were reported. Approximately 310 gigabases of sequencing data and around 80 million unique TCR sequences made up an early release that covered 500 to 650 HLA-typed donors. Five DR-DQ haplotypes were treated as single units for association and clustering because of strong linkage in the cohort. Besides the first cohort of about 730 subjects, a separate validation cohort made up of 120 different subjects was used. Genome-wide SNP genotypes for about 60% of the roughly 700 donors were used in a later genetic analysis, which treated that subset as a discovery cohort. Of the roughly 400 genotyped donors, 65% to 90% fell in the genetic ancestry cluster associated with self-reported Caucasian donors. The study profiled the T cell repertoires of under 700 subjects by immunosequencing and related them to cytomegalovirus serostatus. A later analysis re-examined previously published TCR beta repertoires from roughly 720 donors and added high-resolution HLA genotyping to investigate patterns of TCR occurrence. Every discovery cohort repertoire had been produced on one sequencing platform. In an earlier analysis of 587 of the donors, high-throughput TCR beta sequencing was used to judge whether each TCR beta V gene segment behaved as functional or pseudogenic. Both class I and class II loci were covered by HLA typing, at four-digit resolution. To predict cytomegalovirus infection status, the study combined high-throughput TCR immunosequencing, statistical association of individual TCRs with disease status, and machine learning. The number of donors typed differed by locus, with roughly 620-640 for A, B, C, DRB1 and DQB1, 522 for DQA1, 606 for DPA1, and approximately 470 for DPB1. Rather than drawing on any new phenotypic data, the later analysis identified candidate immune exposures from TCR beta sequences and the way those sequences occurred across donors. Among approximately 370 genotyped donors of the cohort, an average of approximately 240,000 unique TCR beta nucleotide sequences was sequenced per donor, of which approximately 18% were non-productive. The study aimed to test whether signatures of past pathogen exposure could be identified by cataloging public T cell receptors. Donor age, sex, ethnicity and CMV serostatus were collected together with the repertoire data. Results and caveats for the whole study, not just this receptor: A later analysis found that TCR association rates varied across HLA loci, with DRB1 alleles showing the most associated TCRs and HLA-C alleles the fewest. A later analysis associated 16,951 TCR beta sequences with specific HLA alleles at a false discovery rate of 0.05. While some public TCRs were present in many individuals, most TCR sequences turned up only very rarely across donors. The classifier was reported to diagnose cytomegalovirus status with high specificity and sensitivity in both the original and validation cohorts. When HLA alleles, especially DR and DQ, strongly co-occurred, attributing TCR associations to individual alleles was difficult. HLA typing was unavailable for some donors at each locus, so association tests used only the typed subset. A later analysis found that most CMV-associated TCR beta chains appeared HLA-restricted, with HLA associations seemingly driven largely by CMV exposure. The authors suggested that the approach could potentially be extended to other disease states and immunological phenotypes. Linkage disequilibrium might explain the correlated functional status among segregating V segments, but an unknown experimental factor could not be excluded. Three of the identified cytomegalovirus-associated TCR beta chains were confirmed in vitro to be specific for cytomegalovirus antigens. A cluster of highly shared sequence variants was judged likely to represent a technical artifact of the sequencing pipeline. CMV serostatus was the only immune exposure information available for the cohort. In the study, approximately 150 TCR beta chains were listed as associated with cytomegalovirus. In this cohort, only TCR beta chains were sequenced, and detectable features were limited by the absence of alpha or paired-chain data. Seventeen rarely observed V segments, including chromosome 9 orphons, were excluded from the earlier analysis of approximately 600 of the donors because counts were too low. An association between a missense DCLRE1C variant and V-gene and J-gene trimming of TCR beta chains was found in a later genetic analysis and replicated in an independent cohort. A later analysis reported that several top co-occurrence clusters appeared linked to parvovirus B19, influenza, CMV and Epstein-Barr virus. In a later analysis, HLA-associated TCR beta chains were found to be more clonally expanded and to have lower generation probabilities than equally common non-associated chains. Presence/absence analyses assumed roughly uniform sequencing depth across donors, an assumption that may not hold. Some IMGT-functional V segments, including TRBV6-2 and TRBV6-3, could not be told apart with the 87-base-pair reads, so those segments were excluded. In a later genetic analysis, fewer N-insertions in productive TCRs were reported among donors in an Asian-associated ancestry cluster than the 666-donor mean. Broadly in line with IMGT annotations, most TCR beta V segments showed up in productive rearrangements about 87% or about 30% of the time in an earlier analysis of several hundred of the donors. A further reported finding was that TCR beta sequences accurately predicted the HLA-A and HLA-B alleles for most subjects in the first cohort.

Receptor amplification or capture employed the immunoSEQ multiplex PCR assay. For the multiplex PCR, a mixture combining 60 forward primers for TCR Vbeta segments and 13 reverse primers for TCR Jbeta segments was used. The CDR3 region of rearranged TCR beta genes was amplified from genomic DNA by a multiplex PCR assay. The amplified TCR beta libraries were sequenced on the Illumina HiSeq System as 87-base-pair reads. As for the authors' bioinformatics: A later analysis tallied 70 million to 100 million unique TCR beta chains across the approximately 670 repertoires, and some 10 million of those chains were shared by two or more donors. To remove PCR and sequencing errors, raw reads were error-corrected and collapsed into unique sequences using a nearest-neighbor algorithm that merged closely related sequences. CDR3 sequences were aligned to IMGT reference sequences to assign V, D and J gene segments. Each retained sequence needed at least a six-nucleotide match to both a V gene segment and a J gene segment. A rearrangement was called productive if the CDR3 had no stop codons and remained in frame with V and J, and every other rearrangement was called non-productive. CDR3 was defined according to IMGT convention as the region running from the second conserved V-encoded cysteine to the conserved J-encoded phenylalanine. The earlier analysis of roughly 590 of the donors excluded sequences that lacked an unambiguous match to a single V gene segment. In an earlier analysis of a few hundred of the donors, V segments were called functional above 56.7% productive rearrangements and were called segregating when the between-donor standard deviation exceeded 5%. A statistical classification framework was built to diagnose cytomegalovirus status from the catalog of TCR beta chain sequences. In a later analysis, V and J genes were assigned by comparing TCR nucleotide sequences against IMGT/GENE-DB human TR gene sequences. In a later analysis, CDR3 sequences and most-parsimonious VDJ recombination scenarios were assigned using the TCRdist pipeline. In a later analysis, each TCR beta chain was defined by its CDR3 amino acid sequence together with its V-gene family, and reads without a unique V-gene family were excluded. To address suspected cross-contamination and a sequencing artifact, a later analysis removed several hundred highly shared, low-generation-probability nucleotide sequences. In a later analysis, a clonal expansion index was calculated for each public chain from normalized within-repertoire ranks of inferred template counts. In a later analysis, generation probabilities were computed using a VDJ recombination model fitted to out-of-frame rearrangements, and the results were checked against IGoR. In a later analysis, hypergeometric tests were used to score TCR-TCR, TCR-HLA and TCR-CMV co-occurrence, with a repertoire-size bias correction applied to TCR pairs. In a later analysis, false discovery rates were estimated by permuting HLA or CMV assignments 20 times. A later analysis grouped co-occurring TCRs with DBSCAN, adding TCRdist sequence similarity when clustering within HLA-allele-positive subsets. Co-occurrence clustering excluded repertoires with fewer than 30,000 or more than 120,000 public chains, plus five with anomalous nucleotide sharing. As stored in TCRdb, this immuneACCESS dataset retains in-frame rearrangements with V and J assigned. A fraction of the clones does not appear; measured against another copy, unresolved V genes explain less than half of the discrepancy, and the remainder lacks a known reason. That table gives V, J and clone size, and the DNA gave D and trimming. The sample's own table lists around 210,000 clones. The ten largest clones represent roughly 0.98% of the sample.

The cohort consisted of 600 to 700 healthy bone marrow donors. At the time of sampling, every cohort member was nominally healthy, though immune exposures that went unrecorded were likely present. The donor was CMV seropositive and was included in the group of around 300 seropositive cohort members. Each donor provided a peripheral blood sample, and peripheral blood mononuclear cells were used for TCR beta sequencing. The Qiagen DNeasy Blood Extraction Kit was used to extract genomic DNA from the blood cell samples. On this clone itself: Its antigen is still unknown.

CDR1 and CDR2 (MGHRA, YSYEKL) derive from the germline V gene. Its CDR3 holds 13 amino acids, cysteine through phenylalanine. Left in the record is the CDR3 DNA by itself, 39 bases read in frame from the first base. V loses 0 bases of germline sequence and J loses 5 bases, and the interval between the two ends is 7 bases. The chain was built from TRBV4-1 and TRBJ2-5, and possibly TRBD1, on 5 matching bases. Sequenced input: PBMCs. This TCR derives from a woman in her twenties or thirties in good health and CMV-seropositive. The nucleotide sequence is TGCGCCAGCAGCCAAGAGCCAGGGGAGACCCAGTACTTC. Its translation reads: CASSQEPGETQYF.